This T cell receptor (beta chain) was captured by sequencing in a study of Ad26.COV2.S vaccination and SARS-CoV-2 variants. Study-level background: The COV1001 Ad26.COV2.S trial arm included the donor. Dosing was one shot or two shots 56 days apart.

Libraries were prepared by immunoSEQ multiplex PCR; TCRdb keeps only in-frame clonotypes and omits some of them. Of around 250,000 clones in the sample, around nine tenths are singletons; the top ten hold just under 3%. V shed 6 bases and J 14 bases; nucleotides not matched to a gene: 15. This CDR3 region has 14 residues. Germline CDR1 MNHEY, CDR2 SVGAGI. Regarding treatment: some 20 received Ad26.COV2.S at low or high dose, single or two shots; about 5 received placebo; per-sample allocation not given. The investigators took samples on day 63 after the first vaccine or placebo injection. Recruitment in Boston yielded a donor of adult age, 18-55 years. The shot given was an Ad26 vector that makes Wuhan-strain SARS-CoV-2 spike.

This TCR was recovered from a person between 18 and 65 years old who received the Ad26.COV2.S COVID-19 vaccine or a placebo. The sample in question was peripheral blood, obtained in a trial of Ad26.COV2.S vaccine versus placebo. V gene TRBV6-5 combines with J gene TRBJ2-2; 7 nucleotides align to TRBD2. CDR3 loop: CASSLESGSGKLFF. CDR3 in DNA: TGTGCCAGCAGCCTTGAAAGTGGGAGCGGGAAACTGTTTTTT.